This paragraph reports one T cell receptor (beta chain). Its antigen is currently unknown. This sample is drawn from a study of OX40 agonist ivuxolimab in advanced cancers. As for the study in general: A mean age of roughly 60 years, range roughly 23 to 85, was recorded, and 80% to 90% were male.

The study, taken as a whole, reports: In the expanded peripheral T cells, antigen specificity was never determined.

Here immunoSEQ multiplex PCR was the method, and the copy in TCRdb shows in-frame clones only, minus some. The sample lists about 54,000 clones; just over 90% were seen once. The sample consisted of CD4+ or CD8+ T cells sorted from blood, taken in a trial of the OX40 agonist ivuxolimab. The source of this sequence is an adult with an advanced solid tumor such as melanoma, head and neck, liver or kidney cancer.

The CDR3 bases are TGTGCCACCAGCAGAGGAGGGATTGGCTACGAGCAGTACTTC. This sequence encodes CATSRGGIGYEQYF. The chain employs TRBV15 and TRBJ2-7, with D possibly matching TRBD2 (5 bases). V lost 1 base and J 3 bases, leaving 10 bases between the germline ends. CDR3 size: 14 residues. The germline V gene has CDR1 LNHNV and CDR2 YYDKDF (reference sequence).